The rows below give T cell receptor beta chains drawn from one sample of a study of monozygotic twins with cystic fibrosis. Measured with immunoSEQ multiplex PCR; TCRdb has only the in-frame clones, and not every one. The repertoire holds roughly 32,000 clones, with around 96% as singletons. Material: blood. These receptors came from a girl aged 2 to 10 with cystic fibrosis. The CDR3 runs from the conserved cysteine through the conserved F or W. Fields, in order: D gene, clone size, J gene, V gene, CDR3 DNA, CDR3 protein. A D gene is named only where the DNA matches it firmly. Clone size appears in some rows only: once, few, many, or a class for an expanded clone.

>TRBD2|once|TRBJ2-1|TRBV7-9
TGTGCCAGCAGCTCCCGCCGGACTAGCGGGGGTTACAATGAGCAGTTCTTC
CASSSRRTSGGYNEQFF
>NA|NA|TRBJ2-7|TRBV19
TGTGCCAGTAGTAGCTGGGAGAGACCCTACGAGCAGTACTTC
CASSSWERPYEQYF
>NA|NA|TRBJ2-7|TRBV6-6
TGTGCCAGCAGCCCCGGCCTCGAGCAGTACTTC
CASSPGLEQYF
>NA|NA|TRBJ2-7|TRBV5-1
TGCGCCAGCAGCTCCCAATTAGAGCAGTACTTC
CASSSQLEQYF
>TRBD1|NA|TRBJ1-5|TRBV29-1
TGCAGCGGTGGACAGGGCGGCAATCAGCCCCAGCATTTT
CSGGQGGNQPQHF
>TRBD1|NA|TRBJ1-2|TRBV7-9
TGTGCCAGCGGGACGGACAGGGCCTATGGCTACACCTTC
CASGTDRAYGYTF
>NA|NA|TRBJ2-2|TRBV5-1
TGCGCCAGCAGCTTGAGGACTACTGACACCGGGGAGCTGTTTTTT
CASSLRTTDTGELFF
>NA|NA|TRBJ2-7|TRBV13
TGTGCCAGCAGCCGGAGGGGGCAGGAGTACGAGCAGTACTTC
CASSRRGQEYEQYF
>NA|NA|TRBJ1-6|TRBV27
TGTGCCAGCAGTCCAATCGCAGGTGCTGGTAATTCACCCCTCCACTTT
CASSPIAGAGNSPLHF
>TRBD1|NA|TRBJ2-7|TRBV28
TGTGCCAGCAGATCCGAGACAGGGGGAGGCGAGCAGTACTTC
CASRSETGGGEQYF
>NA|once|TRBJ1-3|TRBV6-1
TGTGCCAGCCGCGGTCCAACAAACACCATATATTTT
CASRGPTNTIYF
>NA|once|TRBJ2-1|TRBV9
TGTGCCAGCAGCGTAGACGGGCTACAATACAATGAGCAGTTCTTC
CASSVDGLQYNEQFF
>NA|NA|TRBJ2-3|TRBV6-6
TGTGCCAGCAGCCGCATACGTGACGATACGCAGTATTTT
CASSRIRDDTQYF
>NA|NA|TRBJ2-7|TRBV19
TGTGCCAGTAGTATAGCCTCCCTTAGGAGGGGGAATACCTACGAGCAGTACTTC
CASSIASLRRGNTYEQYF
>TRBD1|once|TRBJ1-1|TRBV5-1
TGCGCCAGCAGCTTGATCTACAGGGGCCCGAACACTGAAGCTTTCTTT
CASSLIYRGPNTEAFF